This T cell receptor (beta chain) was recovered during a study of early T cells in non-severe SARS-CoV-2 infection (dated by TCRdb to the early 2020s). Looking at the study overall: Because TCR sequencing relied on bulk RNA taken from unsorted whole blood, pairing of alpha and beta chains was not possible. Overall results and qualifications from the work: VDJdb matching was skewed toward anti-spike CD8 responses, so virus-specific expansions were likely underestimated and private and CD4 specificities were missed.

A case-control design nested within a healthcare worker cohort in London, UK, was used, with weekly nasopharyngeal swab PCR tests and blood sampling performed. Healthcare workers were recruited between 23 and 31 March 2020, during the week of the UK lockdown, and were followed weekly for up to roughly 15 weeks. Preparation of the library involved 5' RACE. The instrument given in TCRdb is NextSeq 500. Unique molecular identifiers were attached to individual cDNA molecules in the TCR library protocol so that sequencing error and PCR bias could be corrected. Both TCR alpha and beta chains were sequenced, and tight co-correlation was observed between alpha and beta sequence abundances in each sample. Per the authors' processing: Decombinator V4 was used to perform V gene, J gene and CDR3 annotation of TCR sequences. TCRs were defined as expanded if a significant change between any two time points was detected under a Poisson model with p below 0.0001. TCR abundances were normalised to the total number of TCRs sequenced per sample and were expressed as counts per million. MAIT TCRs were defined by TRAV1-2 paired with TRAJ12, TRAJ20 or TRAJ33, and iNKT TCRs by TRAV10 paired with TRAJ18. VDJdb, accessed 1 November 2021, was searched for CMV, EBV and SARS-CoV-2 annotated TCRs, with TCRs annotated for multiple antigens excluded. TCRdb reprocessed the public reads (quality trimming at Q25 with fastp, clone calling with MiXCR) and kept in-frame beta chains. Entries that share a CDR3 protein sequence are merged under the most common genes and DNA. TCRdb, rather than the study authors, made the V and J calls. This sample holds about 58,000 distinct CDR3 sequences; around 12% were observed only once. Jointly, the top ten make up 3.5% to 4.5% of the sample.

CDR1 and CDR2, looked up from the germline V gene (reference sequence), are SGHNT and YYREEE. The CDR3 runs 14 amino acids, cysteine and phenylalanine included. Just the 42-base CDR3 DNA is kept, in frame starting at base 1. V gives up 0 bases and J gives up 2 bases, and the segment between their germline ends measures 7 bases. As for this clonotype: Its recognized antigen is unknown. The input lacks base qualities; no much larger clone sits a single base away.

Here the chain combines TRBV5-4 and TRBJ2-3; the D gene remains uncertain. This sequence was found in an adult who was a healthcare worker with PCR-confirmed SARS-CoV-2 infection or an uninfected control (not recorded which). The sequencing input was whole blood. The DNA sequence is given as TGTGCCAGCAGCTTGGTCGGCGTCACAGATACGCAGTATTTT. It codes for CASSLVGVTDTQYF.